Listed here are 6 T cell receptor beta chains from one sample, sequenced in a study of blood T cells in healthy people across ages. With a J-beta primer mix and a sample-barcoded 5' primer, a second PCR ran about 7 to 12 cycles. TCRdb re-analysed the 5' RACE reads in MiXCR, keeping a single row per CDR3 protein. The table lists around 1,500,000 distinct CDR3 sequences, 35% to 45% of them singletons, with 6.5% to 10% in the top ten. Material: blood. These receptor sequences come from a woman aged 18-29 years in good health.

This clonotype has only a few counts. V is TRBV6-1 and J is TRBJ2-3; D unclear. The V gene's germline CDR1 is MNHNS and CDR2 SASEGT. V was pared by 4 bases and J by 4 bases, with 9 bases between. The CDR3 sequence is 13 residues long. The CDR3 sequence: CASSGLASDTQYF. DNA of the CDR3: TGTGCCAGCAGTGGTCTGGCGTCAGATACGCAGTATTTT.

The chain uses TRBV28 and TRBJ2-2, with D hard to call. The germline V gene encodes CDR1 MDHEN and CDR2 SYDVKM. V was clipped by 3 bases and J by 1 base, with 6 bases between them. The CDR3 runs 14 residues. The chain's CDR3 is CASSFALNTGELFF. CDR3 nucleotides: TGTGCCAGCAGTTTCGCCTTGAACACCGGGGAGCTGTTTTTT.

The chain carries TRBV5-1 and TRBJ2-1; D is unclear. The germline V gene has CDR1 SGHRS and CDR2 YFSETQ. V was pared by 0 bases and J by 14 bases, with 15 bases between. The CDR3 length is 13 residues. CDR3: CASSLANVDQEFF. Written as DNA, the CDR3 is TGCGCCAGCAGCTTGGCCAACGTAGATCAAGAGTTCTTC.

V usage is TRBV2 and J usage is TRBJ1-3; D uncertain. CDR3 length: 14 amino acids. Trimming took off 3 bases at V and 0 bases at J, with 6 bases between the two ends. The germline V gene has CDR1 SNHLY and CDR2 FYNNEI. The CDR3 DNA is TGTGCCAGCAGTGACTGGCCCTCTGGAAACACCATATATTTT. Protein product: CASSDWPSGNTIYF. The entire variable domain, with the rest obtained from reference TRBV2 and TRBJ1-3, is as follows: EPEVTQTPSHQVTQMGQEVILRCVPISNHLYFYWYRQILGQKVEFLVSFYNNEISEKSEIFDDQFSVERPDGSNFTLKIRSTKLEDSAMYFCASSDWPSGNTIYFGEGSWLTVV.

This chain uses TRBV5-1 with TRBJ2-7, with 9 positions matching TRBD2. Germline loops: CDR1 SGHRS, CDR2 YFSETQ. This CDR3 is 13 amino acids long. The J segment lost 9 bases and the V segment lost 4 bases, leaving 8 bases of the junction unmatched. CDR3 protein: CASSKREAGGQYF. In DNA, the CDR3 is TGCGCCAGCAGCAAGCGGGAGGCGGGCGGGCAGTACTTC.

In DNA form, the CDR3 reads TGTGCCAGCAGTGGGTTTGAAAGGGGCGGGCAGAACAATCAGCCCCAGCATTTT. It specifies CASSGFERGGQNNQPQHF. J is TRBJ1-5 and V is TRBV27; a weak D match, TRBD1 (5 bases). V lost 5 bases, J lost 3 bases, and 23 bases lay in between. The CDR3 is made up of 18 amino acids. Germline assignment: CDR1 MNHEY and CDR2 SMNVEV (reference sequence).